This T cell receptor (beta chain) comes out of a study of cytomegalovirus exposure and HLA in healthy donors (dated 2017 in TCRdb). The study in broad terms: An earlier analysis of 587 of the donors reported 276 Gb of sequence data and 95 million to 140 million unique TCR beta sequences obtained from around 180 million T cells. About five DR-DQ haplotypes were treated as single units for association and clustering because of strong linkage in the cohort. Rather than using new phenotypic data, the later analysis identified candidate immune exposures from TCR beta sequences and from how often those sequences occurred across donors. In a later genetic analysis, genome-wide SNP genotypes for 398 of the 666 donors were used, and that subset was treated as a discovery cohort. An earlier analysis of around 580 of the donors used high-throughput TCR beta sequencing to judge whether each TCR beta V gene segment behaved as functional or pseudogenic. An early release covering some 640 HLA-typed donors comprised roughly 300 gigabases of sequencing data and some 79 million unique TCR sequences. Donor age, sex, ethnicity and CMV serostatus were collected together with the repertoire data. Every repertoire in the discovery cohort had been generated on one and the same sequencing platform. The number of donors typed differed by locus, with about 620-630 for A, B, C, DRB1 and DQB1, around 560 for DQA1, over 600 for DPA1, and 472 for DPB1. Besides the first cohort of more than 650 subjects, a separate validation cohort made up of 90 to 150 different subjects was used. The aim of the study was to test whether cataloging public T cell receptors could identify signatures of past pathogen exposure. Across some 400 genotyped donors of the cohort, an average of roughly 200,000 unique TCR beta nucleotide sequences per donor were sequenced, and roughly 20% of those sequences were non-productive. The T cell repertoires of 700 or so subjects were profiled by immunosequencing and related to cytomegalovirus serostatus. The study combined high-throughput TCR immunosequencing, statistical association of individual TCRs with disease status, and machine learning to predict cytomegalovirus infection status. A later analysis re-examined previously published TCR beta repertoires from just over 650 donors and added high-resolution HLA genotyping to investigate patterns of TCR occurrence. Among the roughly 400 genotyped donors, around 81% belonged to the genetic ancestry cluster associated with self-reported Caucasian donors. Both class I and class II loci were covered by HLA typing, at four-digit resolution. The research as a whole found: Because counts were too low, around 17 rarely observed V segments, including chromosome 9 orphons, were left out of the earlier analysis of about 500 of the donors. Compared with the 666-donor mean, donors in an Asian-associated ancestry cluster had fewer N-insertions in productive TCRs, according to a later genetic analysis. Because HLA typing was unavailable for some donors at each locus, only the typed subset was used in association tests. According to a later analysis, TCR association rates differed among HLA loci, with DRB1 alleles showing the most associated TCRs and HLA-C alleles showing the fewest. Strong co-occurrence of HLA alleles, especially DR and DQ, made assigning TCR associations to individual alleles difficult. The classifier was reported to diagnose cytomegalovirus status with high specificity and sensitivity in both the original and validation cohorts. The authors suggested that the approach could potentially be generalized to other disease states and immunological phenotypes. An association between a missense DCLRE1C variant and V-gene and J-gene trimming of TCR beta chains was found in a later genetic analysis and replicated in an independent cohort. In a later analysis, several top co-occurrence clusters were reported to appear linked to parvovirus B19, influenza, CMV and Epstein-Barr virus. In a later analysis, HLA-associated TCR beta chains showed more clonal expansion and lower generation probabilities than non-associated chains that were equally common. A later analysis found that most CMV-associated TCR beta chains appeared HLA-restricted, with HLA associations seemingly driven largely by CMV exposure. Most TCR sequences were seen in very few donors, while some public TCRs were found in many individuals. A cluster of highly shared sequence variants was judged likely to represent a technical artifact of the sequencing pipeline. Presence/absence analyses assumed roughly uniform sequencing depth across donors, an assumption that may not hold. Correlated functional status among segregating V segments might be attributable to linkage disequilibrium, but an unknown experimental factor could not be ruled out. The cohort was sequenced for TCR beta chains only, and without alpha or paired-chain data the features that could be detected were limited. For the cohort, immune exposure information was limited to CMV serostatus. Because the 87-base-pair reads could not distinguish some IMGT-functional V segments, including TRBV6-2 and TRBV6-3, those segments were excluded. A total of 150 to 200 TCR beta chains were listed by the study as associated with cytomegalovirus. In vitro tests confirmed that a few of the cytomegalovirus-associated TCR beta chains recognize cytomegalovirus antigens. A later analysis associated roughly 17,000 TCR beta sequences with specific HLA alleles at a false discovery rate of 0.05. Broadly in line with IMGT annotations, most TCR beta V segments showed up in productive rearrangements about 87% or about 30% of the time in an earlier analysis of around 600 of the donors. A further reported finding was that TCR beta sequences accurately predicted the HLA-A and HLA-B alleles for most subjects in the first cohort.

This clone was observed a handful of times. This clone's antigen is unknown. Base-call qualities are not available, and no considerably larger clone is one nucleotide away. Receptors were amplified or captured by the immunoSEQ multiplex PCR assay. A mixture of 60 forward primers for TCR Vbeta segments and 13 reverse primers for TCR Jbeta segments was used in the multiplex PCR. A multiplex PCR assay on genomic DNA amplified the CDR3 region of rearranged TCR beta genes. The amplified TCR beta libraries were sequenced on the Illumina HiSeq System as 87-base-pair reads. Turning to the authors' computational methods: Across the 666 repertoires, a later analysis counted some 80 million unique TCR beta chains, around 11 million of which were shared by at least two donors. A nearest-neighbor algorithm error-corrected the raw reads and collapsed the reads into unique sequences, merging closely related sequences to remove PCR and sequencing errors. CDR3 sequences were aligned to IMGT reference sequences to assign V, D and J gene segments. For a sequence to be retained, a match of at least six nucleotides to both a V gene segment and a J gene segment was required. Rearrangements were called productive when the CDR3 lacked stop codons and stayed in frame with V and J; all others were non-productive. CDR3 was defined by IMGT convention, running from the second conserved V-encoded cysteine to the conserved J-encoded phenylalanine. The earlier analysis of about 530 of the donors excluded any sequence lacking an unambiguous match to a single V gene segment. An earlier analysis of some 500 of the donors classified V segments as functional when productive rearrangements were above 56.7% and as segregating when the standard deviation between donors was above 5%. A statistical classification framework was built to diagnose cytomegalovirus status from the catalog of TCR beta chain sequences. A later analysis assigned V and J genes by comparing TCR nucleotide sequences with IMGT/GENE-DB human TR gene sequences. A later analysis assigned CDR3 sequences and most-parsimonious VDJ recombination scenarios with the TCRdist pipeline. In a later analysis, each TCR beta chain was defined by its CDR3 amino acid sequence together with its V-gene family, and reads without a unique V-gene family were excluded. To address suspected cross-contamination and a sequencing artifact, a later analysis removed a few hundred highly shared, low-generation-probability nucleotide sequences. A later analysis calculated a clonal expansion index for each public chain from normalized within-repertoire ranks of inferred template counts. In a later analysis, generation probabilities were computed with a VDJ recombination model fitted to out-of-frame rearrangements, and the resulting probabilities were checked against IGoR. In a later analysis, TCR-TCR, TCR-HLA and TCR-CMV co-occurrence was scored with hypergeometric tests, and a repertoire-size bias correction was applied to TCR pairs. In a later analysis, false discovery rates were estimated by permuting HLA or CMV assignments 20 times. In a later analysis, co-occurring TCRs were grouped using DBSCAN, and TCRdist sequence similarity was added for clustering within HLA-allele-positive subsets. Co-occurrence clustering excluded repertoires with fewer than 30,000 or more than 120,000 public chains, plus five with anomalous nucleotide sharing. Held by TCRdb, this immuneACCESS table contains in-frame sequences only and omits some clones. Under half of the omission traces to an unresolved V gene where checked; the cause of the rest is unknown. The V and J calls and clone size are taken from that table; D and trimming were inferred from the DNA. The sample profile shows about 130,000 clones; 74% of them were found once. The top ten clonotypes cover about 6% of the sample.

V lost 0 bases and J lost 7 bases; the stretch between them is 10 bases long. CDR3 length: 13 amino acids, cysteine to phenylalanine. Only CDR3 DNA remains: 39 bases, in frame from the first base. CDR1 SGHTS and CDR2 YDEGEE are derived from the germline V gene. The cohort was made up of under 800 healthy bone marrow donors. Cohort members were all nominally healthy when sampled, although unrecorded immune exposures were likely present. The donor tested CMV seropositive, placing the donor among the approximately 310 seropositive members of the cohort. Each donor provided a peripheral blood sample, and peripheral blood mononuclear cells were used for TCR beta sequencing. The Qiagen DNeasy Blood Extraction Kit was used to extract genomic DNA from the blood cell samples.

This receptor was taken from a woman aged 45-65 years in good health and CMV-seropositive. Sequencing was performed on PBMCs. Here the chain combines TRBV5-8 and TRBJ1-2, with no reliable assignment of the D segment. CDR3 loop: CASSLGRLGGYTF. Here is the DNA: TGTGCCAGCAGCTTGGGGAGGCTGGGTGGCTACACCTTC.